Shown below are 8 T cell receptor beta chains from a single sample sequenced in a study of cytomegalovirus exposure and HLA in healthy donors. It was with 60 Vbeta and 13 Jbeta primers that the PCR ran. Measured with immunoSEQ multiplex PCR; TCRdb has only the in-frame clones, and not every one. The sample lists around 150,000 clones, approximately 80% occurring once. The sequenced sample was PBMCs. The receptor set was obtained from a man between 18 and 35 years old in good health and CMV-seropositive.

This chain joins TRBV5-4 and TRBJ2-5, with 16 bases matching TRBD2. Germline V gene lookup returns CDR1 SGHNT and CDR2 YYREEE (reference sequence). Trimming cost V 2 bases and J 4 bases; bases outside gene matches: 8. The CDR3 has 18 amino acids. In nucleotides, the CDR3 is TGTGCCAGCAGCTTAGGGACTAGCGGGAGGGCAACGTTAGAGACCCAGTACTTC. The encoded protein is CASSLGTSGRATLETQYF.

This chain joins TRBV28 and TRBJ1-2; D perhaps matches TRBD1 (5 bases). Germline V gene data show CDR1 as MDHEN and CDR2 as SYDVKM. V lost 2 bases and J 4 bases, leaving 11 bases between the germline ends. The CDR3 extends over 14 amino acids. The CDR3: CASSLNRGVYGYTF. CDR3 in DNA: TGTGCCAGCAGTTTAAACCGGGGGGTCTATGGCTACACCTTC.

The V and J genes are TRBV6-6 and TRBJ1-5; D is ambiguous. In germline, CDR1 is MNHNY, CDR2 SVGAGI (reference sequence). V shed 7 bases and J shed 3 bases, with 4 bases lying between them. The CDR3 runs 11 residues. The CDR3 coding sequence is TGTGCCAGCACCAACAATCAGCCCCAGCATTTT. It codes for CASTNNQPQHF.

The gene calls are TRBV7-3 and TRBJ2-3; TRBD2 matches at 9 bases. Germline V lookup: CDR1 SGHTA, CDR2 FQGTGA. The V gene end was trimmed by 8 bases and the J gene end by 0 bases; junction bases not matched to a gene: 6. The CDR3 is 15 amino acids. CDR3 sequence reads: CASAAGGYSTDTQYF. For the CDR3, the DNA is TGTGCCAGCGCAGCGGGGGGTTATAGCACAGATACGCAGTATTTT.

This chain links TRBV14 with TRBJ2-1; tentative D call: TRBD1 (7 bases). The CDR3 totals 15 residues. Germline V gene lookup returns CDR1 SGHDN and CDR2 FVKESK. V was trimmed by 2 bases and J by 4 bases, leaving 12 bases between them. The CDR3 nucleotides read TGTGCCAGCAGCCAACTCCAGGGGGGTTACAATGAGCAGTTCTTC. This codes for CASSQLQGGYNEQFF.

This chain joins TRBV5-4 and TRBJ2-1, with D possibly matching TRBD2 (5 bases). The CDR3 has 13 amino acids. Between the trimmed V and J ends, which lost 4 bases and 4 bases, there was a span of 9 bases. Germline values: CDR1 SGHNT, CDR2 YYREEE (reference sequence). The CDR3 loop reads CASSQGSYNEQFF. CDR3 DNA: TGTGCCAGCAGCCAAGGGAGTTACAATGAGCAGTTCTTC.

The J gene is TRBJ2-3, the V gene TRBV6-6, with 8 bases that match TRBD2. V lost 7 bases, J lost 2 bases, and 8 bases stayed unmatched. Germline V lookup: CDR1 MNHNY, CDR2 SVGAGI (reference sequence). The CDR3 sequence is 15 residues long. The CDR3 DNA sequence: TGTGCCAGCATTGAAACTAGCGGCCTCACAGATACGCAGTATTTT. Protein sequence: CASIETSGLTDTQYF.

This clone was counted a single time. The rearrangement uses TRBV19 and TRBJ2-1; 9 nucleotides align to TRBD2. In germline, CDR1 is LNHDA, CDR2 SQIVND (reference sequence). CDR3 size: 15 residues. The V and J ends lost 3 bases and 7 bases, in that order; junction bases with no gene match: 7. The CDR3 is CASSISSGNGNEQFF. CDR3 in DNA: TGTGCCAGTAGTATTTCTAGCGGGAACGGGAATGAGCAGTTCTTC.